The 18 T cell receptor beta chains reported below all come from one sample, sequenced in a study of T cell clonality in common variable immunodeficiency. Study results and caveats: Reportedly, TCR beta sequences from common variable immunodeficiency showed fewer deletions and N-nucleotide insertions.

Generated by immunoSEQ multiplex PCR, the TCRdb table keeps only in-frame clones and is missing some. The table gives 8,000 to 9,500 clones; the top ten clones make up about 3.7% of it. For these TCRs, the target antigens are not known. Sequencing was carried out using peripheral blood mononuclear cells. Every receptor here comes from a human donor with common variable immunodeficiency.

Notes on this clone: The CDR3 end lies 3 residues beyond the end of the read and is filled in from the germline J gene. The chain uses TRBV7-9 and TRBJ2-7; tentatively, D is TRBD1 (5 bases). Trimming took 7 bases from V and 6 from J, leaving 22 bases between them. This CDR3 region has 15 residues. Germline CDR1 SEHNR, CDR2 FQNEAQ (reference sequence). The CDR3 bases that were read are TGTGCCAGCATCCTCTCGCAGGTATCTGGGGCCGAG. Its translation: CASILSQVSGAE. The whole CDR3 is CASILSQVSGAEQYF. The full variable domain, in which reference TRBV7-9 and TRBJ2-7 provide the parts outside the CDR3, is DTGVSQNPRHKITKRGQNVTFRCDPISEHNRLYWYRQTLGQGPEFLTYFQNEAQLEKSRLLSDRFSAERPKGSFSTLEIQRTEQGDSAMYLCASILSQVSGAEQYFGPGTRLTVT.

Details on this clone: Read coverage stops 3 residues before the CDR3 terminus; the germline J gene supplies the remainder. This chain links TRBV6-2 or TRBV6-3 with TRBJ2-5, with TRBD1 matching over 8 bases. This CDR3 is built from 12 residues. The V and J ends lost 8 bases and 7 bases, in that order; junction bases with no gene match: 6. Germline CDR1 MNHEY, CDR2 SVGEGT. Incomplete CDR3 DNA: TGTGCCAGCGGAGGACAGGGCGGGACC. This sequence encodes CASGGQGGT. The full CDR3 is CASGGQGGTQYF.

About this clone itself: Read sequence stops 3 residues before the CDR3 end, and the germline J gene provides the missing end. The chain has TRBV19 and TRBJ1-1; 8 positions match TRBD1. Germline lookup yields CDR1 LNHDA and CDR2 SQIVND (reference sequence). CDR3 length: 14 residues. The CDR3 here is CASSISPGGEEAFF. The part of the CDR3 DNA that was read is TGTGCCAGTAGTATATCCCCAGGGGGCGAGGAA.

Note on this clone: The observed sequence ends 3 residues before the CDR3 terminus, with the missing tail filled in from the germline J gene. The genes are TRBV7-2 and TRBJ2-3; unclear D gene. This CDR3 spans 16 amino acids. The germline gives CDR1 SGHTA, CDR2 FQGNSA. Trimming removed 0 bases at V and 4 bases at J, with 14 bases between. Incomplete CDR3 DNA: TGTGCCAGCAGCTTAGCTGCCAGAAGGGCCGCAGATACG. Its protein is CASSLAARRAADT. From start to end, the CDR3 is CASSLAARRAADTQYF.

For this clone: The read ends 3 residues early relative to the CDR3; the germline J gene fills the gap. The V call is TRBV18, the J call TRBJ2-3; tentatively, D is TRBD1 (6 bases). Per germline, CDR1 KGHSH and CDR2 LQKENI. The germline V and J ends were trimmed by 1 base and 0 bases, with 8 bases remaining between them. The CDR3 length is 15 residues. The CDR3 sequence: CASSPQQGSTDTQYF. CDR3 DNA, as far as it was read: TGTGCCAGCTCACCACAGCAGGGGAGCACAGATACG.

As for this clone: The read finishes 3 residues shy of the CDR3 end, and the germline J gene is used to complete it. V is TRBV11-2 and J is TRBJ2-5; 13 nucleotides line up with TRBD2. J gave up 5 bases and V 5 bases, and 5 bases lay outside the gene matches. Germline lookup yields CDR1 SGHAT and CDR2 FQNNGV. This CDR3 region has 15 residues. The CDR3 sequence: CASSVLAGGPETQYF. The DNA read from the CDR3 is TGTGCCAGCAGCGTACTAGCGGGAGGGCCGGAGACC.

A note on this clone: The read halts 3 residues ahead of the CDR3 end, with the missing end drawn from the germline J gene. The chain carries TRBV18 and TRBJ1-3; 8 positions match TRBD1. CDR3 length: 15 amino acids. CDR1 is KGHSH, CDR2 LQKENI, per germline. Trimming removed 6 bases from V and 1 base from J; junction bases left unmatched: 5. The sequenced CDR3 bases are TGTGCCAGCTCTCCTGACAGGGGATCTGGAAACACC. It codes for CASSPDRGSGNT. The whole CDR3 reads CASSPDRGSGNTIYF.

Of note for this clone: The CDR3 end is not reached by the read, which stops 3 residues before it; the germline J gene fills it in. The chain has TRBV30 and TRBJ2-2; 7 nucleotides line up with TRBD1. Germline V gene sequence: CDR1 GTSNPN, CDR2 SVGIG (reference sequence). This CDR3 region has 13 residues. Trimming cost V 7 bases and J 7 bases; bases outside gene matches: 9. CDR3 sequence reads: CALDRSSFGELFF. Partial CDR3 DNA: TGTGCCTTGGACAGGTCTTCTTTCGGGGAG. Complete variable domain (other parts from reference TRBV30 and TRBJ2-2): SQTIHQWPATLVQPVGSPLSLECTVEGTSNPNLYWYRQAAGRGLQLLFYSVGIGQISSEVPQNLSASRPQDRQFILSSKKLLLSDSGFYLCALDRSSFGELFFGEGSRLTVL.

Regarding this clone: The read stops 3 residues short of the end of the CDR3; the missing end is completed from the germline J gene. The chain joins TRBV30 to TRBJ2-7; D is undetermined. The CDR3 contains 11 residues. Germline CDR1 is GTSNPN and CDR2 is SVGIG (reference sequence). The V gene lost 4 bases and the J gene lost 2 bases, with 6 bases spanning the gap. CDR3 bases read: TGTGCCTGGAAAACAGCCTACGAG. Translation gives CAWKTAYE. The entire CDR3 sequence reads CAWKTAYEQYF.

A word on this clone: The read ends 3 residues shy of where the CDR3 ends; the end is completed using the germline J gene. The V and J genes are TRBV18 and TRBJ1-2; 7 bases are a match to TRBD1. J gave up 3 bases and V 4 bases, and 5 bases lay outside the gene matches. The germline V gene has CDR1 KGHSH and CDR2 LQKENI. The CDR3 consists of 14 residues. Incomplete CDR3 DNA: TGTGCCAGCTCACAGGGGGCAAGGGACTATGGC. This encodes CASSQGARDYG. The full CDR3 reads CASSQGARDYGYTF.

Points on this clone: The read halts 3 residues ahead of the CDR3 end, with the missing end drawn from the germline J gene. V gene TRBV19 combines with J gene TRBJ2-1; 11 nucleotides align to TRBD1. The V and J ends lost 9 bases and 9 bases, in that order; junction bases with no gene match: 4. The germline gives CDR1 LNHDA, CDR2 SQIVND (reference sequence). This CDR3 is built from 12 residues. The CDR3 DNA, read in part, is TGTGCCAGCCGGGACAGGGGGGGTGAG. Its protein is CASRDRGGE. The entire CDR3 is CASRDRGGEQFF.

About this clone: The read halts 3 residues ahead of the CDR3 end, with the missing end drawn from the germline J gene. The chain couples TRBV18 to TRBJ2-5; 8 bases match TRBD2. Trimming took 3 bases from V and 5 from J; bases not matched to a gene: 14. This CDR3 region has 17 residues. The V gene's germline CDR1 is KGHSH and CDR2 LQKENI. CDR3 residues: CASSPIAAAGGLETQYF. CDR3 bases read: TGTGCCAGCTCACCGATAGCGGCCGCGGGAGGACTGGAGACC.

On this clone: Read sequence stops 3 residues before the CDR3 end, and the germline J gene provides the missing end. The V gene is TRBV20-1, the J gene TRBJ2-5; TRBD1 matches 7 bases. Trimming at V came to 5 bases and at J to 5 bases, leaving 8 bases not matched to a gene. CDR1 and CDR2 from the germline V gene are DFQATT and SNEGSKA (reference sequence). The CDR3 runs 13 residues. The DNA read from the CDR3 is TGCAGTGCTCCTACAGGGGTGGGGGAGACC. Encoded protein: CSAPTGVGET. The full CDR3 protein reads CSAPTGVGETQYF.

Regarding this clone: The read ends 3 residues shy of where the CDR3 ends; the end is completed using the germline J gene. The genes are TRBV19 and TRBJ1-2; D unclear. CDR3 size: 15 residues. The germline V gene encodes CDR1 LNHDA and CDR2 SQIVND (reference sequence). Between the trimmed V and J ends, which lost 4 bases and 0 bases, there was a span of 12 bases. CDR3 sequence reads: CASSTSPGSNYGYTF. The covered CDR3 bases are TGTGCCAGTAGTACTAGCCCGGGGTCTAACTATGGC.

As for this clone: The read halts 3 residues ahead of the CDR3 end, with the missing end drawn from the germline J gene. V is TRBV2 and J is TRBJ2-7; unclear D gene. V shed 7 bases and J shed 4 bases, with 5 bases lying between them. This CDR3 has 10 amino acids. Germline V gene data show CDR1 as SNHLY and CDR2 as FYNNEI. Incomplete CDR3 DNA: TGTGCCAGCACCATTTACGAG. Its protein is CASTIYE. The whole CDR3 is CASTIYEQYF. Full variable domain (outside the CDR3, taken from reference TRBV2 and TRBJ2-7): EPEVTQTPSHQVTQMGQEVILRCVPISNHLYFYWYRQILGQKVEFLVSFYNNEISEKSEIFDDQFSVERPDGSNFTLKIRSTKLEDSAMYFCASTIYEQYFGPGTRLTVT.

In regard to this clone: The read halts 3 residues ahead of the CDR3 end, with the missing end drawn from the germline J gene. The chain carries TRBV19 and TRBJ1-5; 8 bases are a match to TRBD1. The germline gives CDR1 LNHDA, CDR2 SQIVND (reference sequence). The length of the CDR3 is 15 residues. V was clipped by 7 bases and J by 0 bases; unmatched bases: 5. The CDR3 spells CASTTGGYSNQPQHF. CDR3 bases read: TGTGCCAGTACTACAGGGGGGTATAGCAATCAGCCC.

Concerning this clone: The DNA ends 3 residues before the CDR3 does, and the rest of the CDR3 is filled in from the germline J gene. The chain recombines TRBV18 with TRBJ2-7, with TRBD1 identical over 7 bases. The germline V gene has CDR1 KGHSH and CDR2 LQKENI. The CDR3 sequence is 14 residues long. J gave up 4 bases and V 3 bases, and 6 bases lay outside the gene matches. The CDR3 loop is CASSPPPDRYEQYF. Partial CDR3 DNA: TGTGCCAGCTCACCCCCCCCGGACAGGTACGAG.

As concerns this clone: Sequence at one end of the junction differs from germline and may be a read error. The read is 3 residues too short to cover the CDR3 end, so that end is filled in from the germline J gene. The chain is built from TRBV7-7 and TRBJ2-5, with 10 bases aligning to TRBD2. Germline lookup yields CDR1 SSHAT and CDR2 FNYEAQ (reference sequence). The CDR3 extends over 14 amino acids. The part of the CDR3 DNA that was read is TGTGCTAGCAGCTCCGGGACTAGCGCCGAGACC. This codes for CASSSGTSAET. The whole CDR3 sequence is CASSSGTSAETQYF.